These 15 T cell receptor beta chains came from one sample sequenced in a study of blood T cells in healthy people across ages (dated by TCRdb to the mid-2010s). The library was prepared using 5' RACE. The instrument given in TCRdb is Illumina HiSeq 2500. A second PCR of about 6 to 12 cycles was run with a J-beta primer mix and a sample-barcoded 5' primer. TCRdb ran its own pipeline on the public reads, namely fastp trimming at Q25 and MiXCR clone calling, and kept in-frame beta chains. Here each entry gathers all rows of one CDR3 protein and keeps the most common genes and DNA. In all, the sample holds about 1,600,000 distinct CDR3 sequences, and about 43% of those were seen once. The ten largest account for approximately 7.9% of the sample. Sequenced material: blood. Receptors originate from a woman aged 18 to 35 in good health.

On this clonotype: One end of the junction is discordant with germline, which a read error may explain. The rearrangement joins TRBV10-3 to TRBJ1-6, with TRBD1 matching 7 bases. Germline values: CDR1 ENHRY, CDR2 SYGVKD. The CDR3 loop spans 14 amino acids. This CDR3 is CAISELQGNSPPHF. DNA of the CDR3: TGTGCCATCAGTGAGTTACAGGGGAATTCACCCCCCCACTTT.

V gene TRBV5-1 combines with J gene TRBJ1-5; D is undetermined. The CDR3 extends over 12 amino acids. The germline V gene encodes CDR1 SGHRS and CDR2 YFSETQ. V lost 5 bases to trimming and J lost 10 bases, with 13 bases between them. CDR3 bases: TGCGCCAGCAGAGTCAAGGGAGGACCCCAGCATTTT. It specifies CASRVKGGPQHF.

On this clonotype: One end of the junction fails to match germline, which may point to a read error. The chain carries TRBV11-2 and TRBJ2-1; 11 bases fit TRBD2. From germline, CDR1 is SGHAT and CDR2 FQNNGV. The CDR3 sequence is 16 residues long. The CDR3 DNA follows: TGCGCCAGCAGCGCTAGCGGGGGGCCCCCCTACAATGAGCAGTTCTTC. Translation gives CASSASGGPPYNEQFF.

This clonotype was detected a few times. The chain joins TRBV5-1 to TRBJ2-2, with TRBD2 matching over 9 bases. This CDR3 is built from 17 residues. Trimming removed 4 bases from V and 5 bases from J; junction bases left unmatched: 12. Germline V CDR1 and CDR2: SGHRS, YFSETQ. The DNA of the CDR3 is TGCGCCAGCAGCCCCCGGGTTAGCGGGGGCCGGACCGGGGAGCTGTTTTTT. Translating gives CASSPRVSGGRTGELFF.

V usage is TRBV12-3 or TRBV12-4 and J usage is TRBJ1-1, with 8 positions matching TRBD1. V trimming: 8 bases; J trimming: 1 base; junction bases outside the gene matches: 9. This CDR3 comprises 15 residues. CDR3 in amino acids: CASHSTGEGNTEAFF. In nucleotides, the CDR3 is TGTGCCAGCCATTCGACAGGGGAGGGGAACACTGAAGCTTTCTTT.

The chain joins TRBV20-1 to TRBJ1-2; D not certain. Germline V lookup: CDR1 DFQATT, CDR2 SNEGSKA (reference sequence). This CDR3 spans 13 amino acids. The germline V and J ends were trimmed by 1 base and 5 bases, with 11 bases remaining between them. The CDR3 nucleotides read TGCAGTGCTAGAGGGGCCAGAGGGTATGGCTACACCTTC. This translates into CSARGARGYGYTF.

The chain links TRBV5-1 to TRBJ1-4; no definite D call. From germline, CDR1 is SGHRS and CDR2 YFSETQ. V lost 5 bases and J lost 0, with 17 bases in between. The CDR3 extends over 17 amino acids. The CDR3 is CASRRSGLPSTNEKLFF. CDR3 in DNA: TGCGCCAGCAGAAGATCCGGCCTCCCCTCAACTAATGAAAAACTGTTTTTT. Looking up the rest from reference TRBV5-1 and TRBJ1-4 gives the full variable domain: KAGVTQTPRYLIKTRGQQVTLSCSPISGHRSVSWYQQTPGQGLQFLFEYFSETQRNKGNFPGRFSGRQFSNSRSEMNVSTLELGDSALYLCASRRSGLPSTNEKLFFGSGTQLSVL.

The CDR3 region is CSVLAGGDTGLSTQYF. CDR3 DNA sequence: TGCAGTGTTCTCGCGGGGGGGGATACAGGGTTGAGTACGCAGTATTTT. J is TRBJ2-3 and V is TRBV20-1, with 9 bases aligning to TRBD2. Germline CDR1 DFQATT, CDR2 SNEGSKA (reference sequence). The V and J ends lost 7 bases and 8 bases, in that order; junction bases with no gene match: 19. The CDR3 has 16 residues.

The chain is built from TRBV6-5 and TRBJ2-5; 10 bases are shared with TRBD1. Per the germline V gene, CDR1 is MNHEY and CDR2 is SVGAGI. The CDR3 is 14 residues long. V trimming: 9 bases; J trimming: 3 bases; junction bases outside the gene matches: 7. The CDR3 is CASSGTGVEETQYF. DNA for the CDR3: TGTGCCAGTTCCGGGACAGGGGTCGAAGAGACCCAGTACTTC.

Comments on this clonotype: The junction does not match germline at one end; this may be a read error. This sequence joins TRBV4-2 and TRBJ2-4; D remains unclear. CDR1 and CDR2 (germline): LGHNA, YNFKEQ. The CDR3 is 17 amino acids. CDR3 DNA: TGTGCCGGCAGCCAAGATCTTACGACGAGGGCCAAAAACATTCAGTACTTC. This sequence encodes CAGSQDLTTRAKNIQYF.

The chain uses TRBV30 and TRBJ2-5; tentatively, D is TRBD1 (6 bases). Matching the DNA end better, TRBJ2-7 makes the J call doubtful. The CDR3 is made up of 15 amino acids. Germline V gene data show CDR1 as GTSNPN and CDR2 as SVGIG (reference sequence). CDR3 protein: CAWSVLMGQYYEQYF. CDR3 nucleotide sequence: TGTGCCTGGAGTGTACTGATGGGACAATACTACGAGCAGTACTTC.

The J gene is TRBJ2-7, the V gene TRBV20-1, with 9 bases fitting TRBD1. The V segment lost 5 bases and the J segment 3 bases; nucleotides outside the gene matches: 8. Germline CDR1 is DFQATT and CDR2 is SNEGSKA (reference sequence). The CDR3 totals 14 residues. This CDR3 is CSARLGQGHYEQYF. The CDR3 coding sequence is TGCAGTGCTCGGCTGGGACAGGGACACTACGAGCAGTACTTC.

Remarks on this clonotype: A read error may explain this, as a much larger clone is one base away. The J gene is TRBJ1-1, the V gene TRBV20-1; tentative D call: TRBD1 (5 bases). The V and J ends lost 3 bases and 3 bases respectively, with 14 bases between them. Germline V gene sequence: CDR1 DFQATT, CDR2 SNEGSKA (reference sequence). The CDR3 has 14 residues. The DNA for the CDR3 is TGCAGTGCTAGCCCTGGGGTCAGGGACACTGAAGCTTTCTTT. It codes for CSASPGVRDTEAFF.

This clonotype was detected a few times. The CDR3 coding sequence is TGCAGTGCTGCTTCCGGGACACTAAGCTCCTACGAGCAGTACTTC. Amino acids: CSAASGTLSSYEQYF. This chain joins TRBV20-1 and TRBJ2-7; D might be TRBD1 (6 bases). The CDR3 runs to 15 residues. V was cut by 5 bases and J by 0 bases, with 17 bases left in between. In germline, CDR1 is DFQATT, CDR2 SNEGSKA (reference sequence).

The V and J genes are TRBV4-1 and TRBJ2-1, with 10 positions matching TRBD2. V was clipped by 3 bases and J by 2 bases; unmatched bases: 4. CDR3 size: 16 residues. Germline V gene lookup returns CDR1 MGHRA and CDR2 YSYEKL. CDR3 loop: CASSQAGTSAYNEQFF. CDR3 in DNA: TGCGCCAGCAGCCAGGCCGGGACTAGCGCCTACAATGAGCAGTTCTTC.